This entry features one T cell receptor beta chain sequence. Sequencing used immunoSEQ multiplex PCR; TCRdb keeps in-frame clones, though not all of them. This sample has tens of thousands of clones, with about 80% found just once. The entry originates in a study of control samples from healthy donors and cancer patients. The length of the CDR3 is 14 residues. With V trimmed by 3 bases and J by 5 bases, 4 bases remained unmatched. The germline CDR1 and CDR2 sequences are SGHDN and FVKESK. Sequenced sample: PBMCs. The rearrangement joins TRBV14 to TRBJ1-3; 7 bases map to TRBD1. This receptor was obtained from a woman between 45 and 65 years old with lung cancer. The CDR3 nucleotides read TGTGCCAGCAGCCACGCAGGGGGAAGAAACACCATATATTTT. Translating gives CASSHAGGRNTIYF.